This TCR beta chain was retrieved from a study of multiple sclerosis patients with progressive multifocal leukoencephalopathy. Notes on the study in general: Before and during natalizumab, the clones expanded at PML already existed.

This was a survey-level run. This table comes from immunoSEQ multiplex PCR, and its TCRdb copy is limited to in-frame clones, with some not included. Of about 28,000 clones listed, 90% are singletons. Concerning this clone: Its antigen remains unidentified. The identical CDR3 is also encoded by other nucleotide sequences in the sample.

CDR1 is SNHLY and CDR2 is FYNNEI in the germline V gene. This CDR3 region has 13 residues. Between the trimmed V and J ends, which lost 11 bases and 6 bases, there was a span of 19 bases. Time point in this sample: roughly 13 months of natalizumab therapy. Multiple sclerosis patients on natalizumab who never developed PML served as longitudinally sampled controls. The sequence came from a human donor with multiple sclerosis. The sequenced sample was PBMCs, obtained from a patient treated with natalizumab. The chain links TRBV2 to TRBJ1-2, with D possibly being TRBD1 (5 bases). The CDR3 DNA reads TGTGCCTCCATTGGGGACGGAGGGAATGGCTACACCTTC. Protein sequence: CASIGDGGNGYTF.